This T cell receptor beta chain was recorded in a study of blood T cells in healthy people across ages. The CDR3 sequence is 12 residues long. The germline V and J ends were trimmed by 2 bases and 5 bases, with 9 bases remaining between them. The germline gives CDR1 DFQATT, CDR2 SNEGSKA (reference sequence). Every donor provided 8.5 to 10 milliliters of peripheral blood. Per sample, extraction of total RNA gave at least 5.5 micrograms in every case. Sample-barcoded 5' priming and a J-beta primer mix drove a second PCR of roughly 7 to 11 cycles. A single record per CDR3 protein comes from TCRdb applying MiXCR to the 5' RACE reads. Here the sample spans 800,000 to 950,000 distinct CDR3 sequences, around 48% being singletons.

The sample was blood. The rearrangement uses TRBV20-1 and TRBJ2-5; D gene ambiguous. This TCR came from a man under 40 in good health. CDR3 protein: CSARMGGETQYF. The CDR3 bases are TGCAGTGCTAGAATGGGTGGGGAGACCCAGTACTTC.